This T cell receptor beta chain is drawn from a study of metastatic and nonmetastatic thyroid tumors. Study summary: Repertoires of blood and of tissue (tumor or nodule) from malignant and benign thyroid patients were compared.

Patients had received no treatment of any kind before thyroid surgery. Study observations and caveats: Benign nodules reportedly had significantly lower TCR beta diversity than malignant thyroid tumors in blood and tumor.

With regard to this clone: The antigen is unknown.

Original methodology: The study took CDR3 differences across clinicopathological groups and made a distant-metastasis classifier for papillary thyroid cancer from them. TCRdb reanalyzed the PCR reads with MiXCR. The V and J calls were not made by the authors but by TCRdb's processing. The data contain around 30,000 clones, about 15% of them singletons. The CDR3 extends over 16 amino acids. Germline V gives CDR1 SGHAT, CDR2 FQNNGV. The J segment lost 5 bases and the V segment lost 7 bases, leaving 14 bases of the junction unmatched. Material for sequencing was blood. This sequence originates from a male donor with papillary thyroid cancer or a benign thyroid nodule (not recorded which). Some clones in this sample may be carry-over from other donors' samples. The rearrangement uses TRBV11-2 and TRBJ2-5; 9 bases fit TRBD2. CDR3 sequence: CASTRSASGVGETQYF. The CDR3, as DNA: TGTGCCAGCACCCGATCGGCTAGCGGGGTTGGGGAGACCCAGTACTTC.